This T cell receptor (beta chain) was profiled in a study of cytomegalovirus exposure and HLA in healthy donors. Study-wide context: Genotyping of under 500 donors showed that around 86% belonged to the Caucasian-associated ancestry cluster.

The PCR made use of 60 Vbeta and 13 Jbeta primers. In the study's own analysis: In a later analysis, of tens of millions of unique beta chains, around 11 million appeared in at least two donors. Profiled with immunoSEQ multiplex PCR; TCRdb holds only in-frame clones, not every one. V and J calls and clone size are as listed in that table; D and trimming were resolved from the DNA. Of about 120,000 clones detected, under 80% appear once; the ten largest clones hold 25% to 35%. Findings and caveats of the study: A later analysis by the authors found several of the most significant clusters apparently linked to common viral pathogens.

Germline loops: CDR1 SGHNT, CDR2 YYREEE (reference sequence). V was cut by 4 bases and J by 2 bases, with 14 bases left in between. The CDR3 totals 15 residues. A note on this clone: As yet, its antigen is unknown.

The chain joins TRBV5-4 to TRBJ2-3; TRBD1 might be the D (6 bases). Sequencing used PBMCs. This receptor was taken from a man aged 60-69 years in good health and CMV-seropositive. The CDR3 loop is CASSTQGLYTDTQYF. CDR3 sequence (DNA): TGTGCCAGCAGCACCCAGGGGCTCTACACAGATACGCAGTATTTT. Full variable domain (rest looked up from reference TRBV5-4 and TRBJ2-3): ETGVTQSPTHLIKTRGQQVTLRCSSQSGHNTVSWYQQALGQGPQFIFQYYREEENGRGNFPPRFSGLQFPNYSSELNVNALELDDSALYLCASSTQGLYTDTQYFGPGTRLTVL.